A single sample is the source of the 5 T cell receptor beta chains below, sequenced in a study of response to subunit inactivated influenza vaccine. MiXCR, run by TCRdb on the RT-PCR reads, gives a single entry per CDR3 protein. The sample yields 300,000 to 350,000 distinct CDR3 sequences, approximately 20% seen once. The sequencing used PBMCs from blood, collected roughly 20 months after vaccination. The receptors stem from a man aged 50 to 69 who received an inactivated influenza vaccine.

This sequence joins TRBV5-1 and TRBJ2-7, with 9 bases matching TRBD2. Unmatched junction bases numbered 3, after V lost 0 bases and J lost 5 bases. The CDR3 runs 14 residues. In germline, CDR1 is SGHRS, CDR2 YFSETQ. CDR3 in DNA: TGCGCCAGCAGCTTGGTAGCGGGAGATGACGAGCAGTACTTC. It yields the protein CASSLVAGDDEQYF.

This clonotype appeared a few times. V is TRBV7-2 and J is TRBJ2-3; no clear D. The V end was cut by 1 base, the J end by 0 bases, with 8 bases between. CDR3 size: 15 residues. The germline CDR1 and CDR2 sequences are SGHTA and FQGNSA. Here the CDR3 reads CASSLGTASTDTQYF. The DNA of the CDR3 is TGTGCCAGCAGCTTAGGTACGGCGAGCACAGATACGCAGTATTTT.

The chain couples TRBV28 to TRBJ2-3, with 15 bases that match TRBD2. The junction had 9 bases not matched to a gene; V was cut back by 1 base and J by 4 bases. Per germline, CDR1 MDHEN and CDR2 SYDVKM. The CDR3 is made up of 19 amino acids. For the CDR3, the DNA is TGTGCCAGCAGTTTATTTTGGACTAGCGGGAGGGCCGGCGCAGATACGCAGTATTTT. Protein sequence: CASSLFWTSGRAGADTQYF. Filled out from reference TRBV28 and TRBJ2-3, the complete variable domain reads DVKVTQSSRYLVKRTGEKVFLECVQDMDHENMFWYRQDPGLGLRLIYFSYDVKMKEKGDIPEGYSVSREKKERFSLILESASTNQTSMYLCASSLFWTSGRAGADTQYFGPGTRLTVL.

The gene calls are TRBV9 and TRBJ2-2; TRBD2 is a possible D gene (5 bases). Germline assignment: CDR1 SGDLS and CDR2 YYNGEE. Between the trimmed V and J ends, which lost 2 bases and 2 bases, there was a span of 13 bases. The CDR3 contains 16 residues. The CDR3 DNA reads TGTGCCAGCAGCGTGGGCGGGCAGGTCAACACCGGGGAGCTGTTTTTT. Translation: CASSVGGQVNTGELFF.

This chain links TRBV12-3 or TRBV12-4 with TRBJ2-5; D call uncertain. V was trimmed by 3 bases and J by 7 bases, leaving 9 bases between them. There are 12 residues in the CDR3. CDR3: CASSLSKGTQYF. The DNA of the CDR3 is TGTGCCAGCAGTTTGAGTAAAGGGACCCAGTACTTC.